The 19 T cell receptor beta chains given below trace back to one sample, sequenced in a study of shared clonotypes between healthy human individuals (TCRdb year 2020). The method was the immunoSEQ multiplex PCR assay. TCRdb retrieved this table from immuneACCESS and kept in-frame rearrangements only. Not all clones are present; in checked studies, unresolved V genes account for under half, and no reason is known for the remainder. The sample has about 2.4 million clones on record, 93% of them singletons. Of the sample, 0.36% is held by the ten largest clones. The sample comprised naive CD4+ T cells from PBMCs. The cell subset or site label here, explained by the study, means: CD45RA+ positively selected. All receptors come from a man in his late teens or twenties in good health. Some clones in this sample may be carry-over from other donors' samples.

This chain uses TRBV19 with TRBJ1-5, with 8 bases matching TRBD1. V gave up 10 bases and J gave up 4 bases; unmatched junction bases: 9. This CDR3 region has 14 residues. Germline V CDR1 and CDR2: LNHDA, SQIVND (reference sequence). The CDR3 bases are TGTGCCACCAAGGACAGGGCAGTTAATCAGCCCCAGCATTTT. Its protein product is CATKDRAVNQPQHF.

V usage is TRBV28 and J usage is TRBJ1-2; 10 bases are shared with TRBD1. Germline CDR1 reads MDHEN; CDR2 reads SYDVKM. The CDR3 covers 16 residues. The V and J ends lost 6 bases and 7 bases, in that order; junction bases with no gene match: 14. The CDR3 DNA reads TGTGCCAGCAGACTCCAATACGGGACAGGGGTTTCTGGCTACACCTTC. It translates to CASRLQYGTGVSGYTF.

The V and J genes are TRBV5-1 and TRBJ1-4; no firm D call. The CDR3 sequence is 13 residues long. Trimming removed 4 bases from V and 5 bases from J, with 9 bases in between. Germline CDR1 is SGHRS and CDR2 is YFSETQ. In DNA, the CDR3 is TGCGCCAGCAGCCCGGACGGGAATGAAAAACTGTTTTTT. This sequence encodes CASSPDGNEKLFF.

The rearrangement links TRBV5-1 to TRBJ2-7, with 10 nucleotides matching TRBD1. The CDR3 length is 14 residues. Trimming removed 5 bases from V and 6 bases from J; junction bases left unmatched: 8. The germline gives CDR1 SGHRS, CDR2 YFSETQ. CDR3 region: CASRAGTGVREQYF. In nucleotides, the CDR3 is TGCGCCAGCAGGGCCGGGACAGGGGTACGCGAGCAGTACTTC.

V and J are TRBV4-1 and TRBJ2-7, with 8 bases aligning to TRBD1. The CDR3 spans 15 residues. Germline V CDR1 and CDR2: MGHRA, YSYEKL. Trimming at V came to 4 bases and at J to 1 base, leaving 6 bases not matched to a gene. The CDR3 here is CASSRQGATSYEQYF. CDR3 sequence (DNA): TGCGCCAGCAGCCGGCAGGGGGCCACTTCCTACGAGCAGTACTTC.

This chain links TRBV27 with TRBJ2-7; weak D call: TRBD1 (6 bases). Trimming removed 9 bases at V and 3 bases at J, with 21 bases between. This CDR3 contains 15 residues. CDR1 is MNHEY and CDR2 is SMNVEV in the germline V gene (reference sequence). The CDR3 bases are TGTGCCAGACGACGAAAGGGACACCTACTCTACGAGCAGTACTTC. The encoded protein is CARRRKGHLLYEQYF.

V and J are TRBV14 and TRBJ2-1; D may be TRBD1 (6 bases). The germline CDR1 and CDR2 sequences are SGHDN and FVKESK. This CDR3 is 15 amino acids long. Trimming took 5 bases from V and 3 from J, leaving 14 bases between them. CDR3 bases: TGTGCCAGCAGCTTCCTAGGGGGAAGCTACAATGAGCAGTTCTTC. Its protein is CASSFLGGSYNEQFF.

The CDR3 DNA is TGTGCCTGTCCTAGGACAGCAACTAATGAAAAACTGTTTTTT. Residues: CACPRTATNEKLFF. The V call is TRBV30, the J call TRBJ1-4; a possible D gene is TRBD1 (6 bases). The CDR3 has 14 residues. The V gene's germline CDR1 is GTSNPN and CDR2 SVGIG (reference sequence). Trimming took 6 bases from V and 0 from J, leaving 11 bases between them.

The chain is built from TRBV29-1 and TRBJ1-1, with D possibly being TRBD1 (5 bases). The CDR3 totals 14 residues. Per germline, CDR1 SQVTM and CDR2 ANQGSEA. V lost 4 bases and J 1 base, leaving 13 bases between the germline ends. The CDR3 reads CSVVGRVANTEAFF. DNA of the CDR3: TGCAGCGTTGTCGGCAGGGTGGCGAACACTGAAGCTTTCTTT. Full variable domain (remainder filled in from reference TRBV29-1 and TRBJ1-1): SAVISQKPSRDICQRGTSLTIQCQVDSQVTMMFWYRQQPGQSLTLIATANQGSEATYESGFVIDKFPISRPNLTFSTLTVSNMSPEDSSIYLCSVVGRVANTEAFFGQGTRLTVV.

Notes on this clone: The same CDR3 arises from other DNA sequences in this sample as well. The rearrangement links TRBV28 to TRBJ2-7; 9 nucleotides agree with TRBD1. Germline V lookup: CDR1 MDHEN, CDR2 SYDVKM. This CDR3 has 15 residues. V shed 5 bases and J 2 bases; nucleotides not matched to a gene: 7. CDR3 sequence reads: CASSRPGQGPYEQYF. Here the CDR3 DNA reads TGTGCCAGCAGTCGCCCGGGACAGGGACCCTACGAGCAGTACTTC.

The chain uses TRBV27 and TRBJ1-2; 8 nucleotides agree with TRBD1. Germline lookup yields CDR1 MNHEY and CDR2 SMNVEV (reference sequence). Unmatched junction bases numbered 6, after V lost 8 bases and J lost 4 bases. The CDR3 length is 13 residues. CDR3 region: CASGYRGAYGYTF. CDR3 DNA sequence: TGTGCCAGCGGCTACAGGGGGGCCTATGGCTACACCTTC.

The rearrangement uses TRBV11-2 and TRBJ2-3, with a possible D match to TRBD2 (5 bases). The length of the CDR3 is 15 residues. The V and J ends lost 4 bases and 0 bases respectively, with 11 bases between them. Germline CDR1 SGHAT, CDR2 FQNNGV. DNA of the CDR3: TGTGCCAGCAGCTCGGGCGGCGGGAGCACAGATACGCAGTATTTT. Translating it yields CASSSGGGSTDTQYF.

The chain uses TRBV5-1 and TRBJ1-1, with 10 nucleotides matching TRBD1. J was trimmed by 2 bases and V by 4 bases; bases with no gene match: 5. The germline V gene encodes CDR1 SGHRS and CDR2 YFSETQ. This CDR3 is built from 15 residues. The chain's CDR3 is CASSKDRGANTEAFF. The CDR3 region has the DNA TGCGCCAGCAGCAAGGACAGGGGGGCCAACACTGAAGCTTTCTTT.

The chain couples TRBV28 to TRBJ2-7; D may match TRBD1 or TRBD2 (5 bases each). The germline V gene has CDR1 MDHEN and CDR2 SYDVKM. The V gene lost 3 bases and the J gene lost 0 bases, with 12 bases spanning the gap. The CDR3 length is 15 residues. DNA for the CDR3: TGTGCCAGCAGTTTTGGGACGGTACACTCCTACGAGCAGTACTTC. As protein: CASSFGTVHSYEQYF.

In its sample, this clone was seen once. The J gene is TRBJ1-4, the V gene TRBV6-6; possible D gene TRBD1, 6 bases. The CDR3 runs 15 residues. Per the germline V gene, CDR1 is MNHNY and CDR2 is SVGAGI (reference sequence). V was cut by 6 bases and J by 5 bases, with 16 bases left in between. The chain's CDR3 is CASRPGGGPNEKLFF. DNA for the CDR3: TGTGCCAGCAGGCCCGGGGGGGGCCCCAATGAAAAACTGTTTTTT.

This chain uses TRBV5-4 with TRBJ2-7; 9 bases line up with TRBD1. The V gene's germline CDR1 is SGHNT and CDR2 YYREEE (reference sequence). This CDR3 is 13 amino acids long. V lost 7 bases and J lost 5; bases outside the gene matches: 7. The CDR3 is CASQQGARDEQYF. The CDR3 DNA reads TGTGCCAGCCAACAGGGGGCGCGGGACGAGCAGTACTTC.

This clone showed up just a few times. Other DNA sequences within the sample encode an identical CDR3. The rearrangement links TRBV28 to TRBJ1-1; D not certain. The CDR3 covers 13 residues. Germline lookup yields CDR1 MDHEN and CDR2 SYDVKM. Between the trimmed V and J ends, which lost 1 base and 3 bases, there was a span of 6 bases. The CDR3 sequence is CASSLYSYTEAFF. CDR3 DNA: TGTGCCAGCAGTTTATACAGCTACACTGAAGCTTTCTTT.

The V call is TRBV27, the J call TRBJ1-2, with D possibly TRBD1 on 5 matching bases. CDR1 MNHEY and CDR2 SMNVEV come from the germline V gene (reference sequence). The CDR3 is 14 residues long. Trimming removed 6 bases from V and 7 bases from J, with 18 bases in between. The CDR3 loop reads CASSPVEGSAGYTF. The CDR3 DNA reads as TGTGCCAGCAGCCCCGTGGAGGGGTCGGCTGGCTACACCTTC.

This clone was found once. This chain uses TRBV7-6 with TRBJ2-1; a weak D match, TRBD2 (5 bases). Germline V gene sequence: CDR1 SGHVS, CDR2 FNYEAQ. Trimming took 3 bases from V and 6 from J, leaving 9 bases between them. There are 13 residues in the CDR3. The CDR3 nucleotides are TGTGCCAGCAGCTTCGGGCTAGCCAATGAGCAGTTCTTC. Amino acid sequence: CASSFGLANEQFF.